Listed below are T cell receptor beta chains from one sample, sequenced in a study of Ad26.COV2.S vaccination and SARS-CoV-2 variants. TCRdb keeps only in-frame clones here, not all; method: immunoSEQ multiplex PCR. The sample has under 550,000 clones, 70% to 90% seen once. The sequenced sample was peripheral blood, obtained in a trial of Ad26.COV2.S vaccine versus placebo. The receptors come from a person between 18 and 59 years old who received the Ad26.COV2.S COVID-19 vaccine or a placebo. Both conserved end residues are part of each CDR3. D genes are given only for firm matches. Size values are once, few and many counts, or a class for expanded clones, and some rows have none.

TRBV2	few	-	TRBJ1-1	TGTGCCAGCAGTGAAAGGGACGGCTTTGACACTGAAGCTTTCTTT	CASSERDGFDTEAFF
TRBV9	-	-	TRBJ1-5	TGTGCCAGCAGCGCGGTGGGTAATCAGCCCCAGCATTTT	CASSAVGNQPQHF
TRBV13	-	-	TRBJ2-5	TGTGCCAGCAGCTTAAGACTCCGGAAGACCCAGGGGCTAACACAAGAGACCCAGTACTTC	CASSLRLRKTQGLTQETQYF
TRBV7-9	few	-	TRBJ1-1	TGTGCCGGTTCCCCAAACCGGGACACTGAAGCTTTCTTT	CAGSPNRDTEAFF
TRBV11-2	-	-	TRBJ1-6	TGTGCCAGCAGCTTAGGTGGCAGAAGGAAAAATTCACCCCTCCACTTT	CASSLGGRRKNSPLHF
TRBV12-3/TRBV12-4	once	-	TRBJ1-5	TGTGCCAGCAGTTTAGTGGGGGTCCAGCATTTT	CASSLVGVQHF
TRBV5-8	-	-	TRBJ2-5	TGTGCCAGCAGCTTGAGCCCCCTTGGGGCCCAGTACTTC	CASSLSPLGAQYF
TRBV5-6	once	-	TRBJ1-1	TGTGCCAGCAGCTTGGTTCAGGGGAACACTGAAGCTTTCTTT	CASSLVQGNTEAFF
TRBV5-1	-	-	TRBJ2-1	TGCGCCAGCAGCGGGGGACTGGTCTACAATGAGCAGTTCTTC	CASSGGLVYNEQFF
TRBV19	once	-	TRBJ2-5	TGTGCCAGTAGTATAGCCCGGACAGAGCAAGAGACCCAGTACTTC	CASSIARTEQETQYF
TRBV24-1	once	-	TRBJ2-5	TGTGCCACCGCGAGGGCAGGGAGGGAGACCCAGTACTTC	CATARAGRETQYF
TRBV19	-	TRBD1	TRBJ2-7	TGTGCCAGTAGTATAGGGACAGGGGCCTCCTACGAGCAGTACTTC	CASSIGTGASYEQYF
TRBV5-1	-	TRBD1	TRBJ2-1	TGCGCCAGCAGCTTCAACGACAGGGTGGTCTACAATGAGCAGTTCTTC	CASSFNDRVVYNEQFF
TRBV9	-	-	TRBJ2-6	TGTGCCAGCAGCGTTGACGCCCAATTCTCTGGGGCCAACGTCCTGACTTTC	CASSVDAQFSGANVLTF
TRBV10-1	-	TRBD2	TRBJ2-3	TGCGCCAGCAACATACTAGCGGGGGAGCCCCTTGAGAGCACAGATACGCAGTATTTT	CASNILAGEPLESTDTQYF
TRBV29-1	-	-	TRBJ2-3	TGCAGCGTTTCCACGATAAAGAAGGGAAGCACAGATACGCAGTATTTT	CSVSTIKKGSTDTQYF
TRBV30	-	-	TRBJ1-6	TGTGCCTGGAGTGTTGGGGGGAATTCACCCCTCCACTTT	CAWSVGGNSPLHF
TRBV19	few	-	TRBJ2-1	TGTGCCAGTAGTTTCGATTGGCGGAGCAATGAGCAGTTCTTC	CASSFDWRSNEQFF
TRBV29-1	-	TRBD1	TRBJ2-2	TGCAGCGCCGGGCAGACAGGGGGCTTAGGCGGGGAGCTGTTTTTT	CSAGQTGGLGGELFF
TRBV19	-	-	TRBJ1-1	TGTGCCAGTAGTGTCGACAGCCCCATGAACACTGAAGCTTTCTTT	CASSVDSPMNTEAFF
TRBV6-5	-	TRBD1	TRBJ1-5	TGTGCCTCTGGACAGGGGGCGGATCAGCCCCAGCATTTT	CASGQGADQPQHF
TRBV29-1	-	-	TRBJ2-7	TGCAGCGTTGAAGAGAGCAGGGGCTACGAGCAGTACTTC	CSVEESRGYEQYF
TRBV7-3	medium-sized	-	TRBJ2-1	TGTGCCAGCAGCCCTTCACCGGGACTTTACTACAATGAGCAGTTCTTC	CASSPSPGLYYNEQFF